The 32 T cell receptor beta chains in this list originate from one sample, sequenced in a study of T cell repertoires in cytomegalovirus infection. These receptors lack a known antigen. TCRdb analysed the reads with MiXCR anew, one entry per CDR3 protein. This sample carries about 900,000 distinct CDR3 sequences, roughly 30% of them seen once, and the ten largest clones take roughly an eighth. The specimen was cultured CD8+ T cells from PBMCs, collected from culture after CMV antigen stimulation. Receptors were obtained from a human donor in good health (CMV status not recorded). Some clones in this sample may be carry-over from other donors' samples.

For the CDR3, the DNA is TGCGCCAGCAGCCACCCCCCTCCGGCGGTGAACACTGAAGCTTTCTTT. Its protein product is CASSHPPPAVNTEAFF. V and J are TRBV4-1 and TRBJ1-1; D gene ambiguous. This CDR3 is built from 16 residues. With 3 bases removed from V and 0 bases from J, the gap between germline ends came to 14 bases. Germline loops: CDR1 MGHRA, CDR2 YSYEKL.

This clonotype was seen many times. The DNA for the CDR3 is TGTGCCAGCAGCTTAGTCAGGCAGGGAGACTATCAGCCCCAGCATTTT. The encoded protein is CASSLVRQGDYQPQHF. The chain has TRBV7-8 and TRBJ1-5; maybe TRBD1 (5 bases). CDR1 and CDR2 (germline): SGHVS, FQNEAQ. The length of the CDR3 is 16 residues. The V end was cut by 1 base, the J end by 5 bases, with 15 bases between.

In the case of this clonotype: With a much larger clone just one base away, this may be a read error. This rearrangement joins TRBV29-1 to TRBJ2-7, with 10 bases lining up with TRBD2. The germline gives CDR1 SQVTM, CDR2 ANQGSEA. This CDR3 is 11 amino acids long. CDR3 nucleotide sequence: TGCAGAGGAGGACTAGCGGACGAGCAGTACTTC. This sequence encodes CRGGLADEQYF.

This clonotype was counted between two and nine times. The chain employs TRBV5-6 and TRBJ2-3; 8 positions agree with TRBD1. This CDR3 has 15 amino acids. Germline V gene sequence: CDR1 SGHDT, CDR2 YYEEEE. Unmatched junction bases numbered 7, after V lost 4 bases and J lost 3 bases. The CDR3 sequence: CASSVRTGWTDTQYF. For the CDR3, the DNA is TGTGCCAGCAGCGTGAGGACAGGGTGGACAGATACGCAGTATTTT.

For this clonotype: The junction shows a germline mismatch at one end, possibly a read error. The V call is TRBV7-9, the J call TRBJ2-3, with D possibly TRBD2 on 6 matching bases. CDR1 and CDR2 (germline): SEHNR, FQNEAQ (reference sequence). This CDR3 spans 15 amino acids. CDR3 bases: TGTGCCAACAGCCCCCTTGCTAGCGACACAGATACGCAGTATTTT. Translating gives CANSPLASDTDTQYF.

The rearrangement links TRBV20-1 to TRBJ1-5; no clear D. CDR3 length equals 16 residues. The V end was cut by 0 bases, the J end by 1 base, with 13 bases between. In germline, CDR1 is DFQATT, CDR2 SNEGSKA (reference sequence). As DNA, the CDR3 is TGCAGTGCTAGAGATTACCGTGAGGGAAGCAATCAGCCCCAGCATTTT. Protein sequence: CSARDYREGSNQPQHF.

This clonotype turned up a few times. V is TRBV29-1 and J is TRBJ2-1; 7 bases match TRBD2. This CDR3 spans 14 amino acids. J gave up 3 bases and V 6 bases, and 8 bases lay outside the gene matches. In germline, CDR1 is SQVTM, CDR2 ANQGSEA. The CDR3 DNA follows: TGCAGCGTCAGTAGAGCGGGGTACTACAATGAGCAGTTCTTC. Encoded protein: CSVSRAGYYNEQFF.

This clonotype was detected a few times. V and J are TRBV4-2 and TRBJ2-1; 9 bases match TRBD2. The junction had 8 bases not matched to a gene; V was cut back by 1 base and J by 7 bases. CDR3 size: 16 residues. Germline lookup yields CDR1 LGHNA and CDR2 YNFKEQ. In DNA form, the CDR3 reads TGTGCCAGCAGCCAAGTGTTAGCGGGGGTGGGGAATGAGCAGTTCTTC. Protein product: CASSQVLAGVGNEQFF.

This clonotype was counted between two and nine times. The chain links TRBV5-1 to TRBJ2-5; TRBD1 might be the D (6 bases). The CDR3 runs to 15 residues. Trimming pared 0 bases from V and 1 base from J, leaving 10 bases between. Germline-derived CDR1 and CDR2 are SGHRS and YFSETQ. The CDR3 sequence: CASSLDGRGQETQYF. The DNA of the CDR3 is TGCGCCAGCAGCTTGGACGGCAGGGGCCAAGAGACCCAGTACTTC.

This clonotype was counted ten times or more. The chain combines TRBV7-6 with TRBJ2-2; 10 nucleotides line up with TRBD2. Germline values: CDR1 SGHVS, CDR2 FNYEAQ. V lost 1 base, J lost 1 base, and 3 bases stayed unmatched. The CDR3 has 17 amino acids. The CDR3 bases are TGTGCCAGCAGCTTAGAAGCGGGGGGGCTGAACACCGGGGAGCTGTTTTTT. Its protein is CASSLEAGGLNTGELFF.

This clonotype was counted only a few times. The genes are TRBV6-5 and TRBJ2-2, with 8 bases aligning to TRBD2. V lost 5 bases, J lost 5 bases, and 7 bases stayed unmatched. The CDR3 spans 15 residues. In germline, CDR1 is MNHEY, CDR2 SVGAGI. The CDR3 here is CASSKGTSKTGELFF. CDR3 DNA sequence: TGTGCCAGCAGTAAGGGGACTAGTAAAACCGGGGAGCTGTTTTTT.

This clonotype was seen only once. J is TRBJ2-5 and V is TRBV3-1, with 8 bases fitting TRBD2. Trimming removed 0 bases from V and 5 bases from J; junction bases left unmatched: 14. Germline loops: CDR1 LGHDT, CDR2 YNNKEL (reference sequence). There are 18 residues in the CDR3. CDR3 loop: CASSQDASGGYSLETQYF. The CDR3, as DNA: TGTGCCAGCAGCCAAGACGCAAGCGGGGGCTATTCTTTGGAGACCCAGTACTTC.

This clonotype has ten or more counts. The CDR3 region has the DNA TGTGCCAGCAGACCGTGGCGGGGGGGGATTAGTAAGACCCAGTACTTC. Its translation is CASRPWRGGISKTQYF. This chain connects TRBV28 to TRBJ2-5; TRBD2 matches 9 bases. The CDR3 has 16 amino acids. Germline V gives CDR1 MDHEN, CDR2 SYDVKM. J lost 6 bases, V lost 6 bases, and 14 bases had no gene match. Using reference TRBV28 and TRBJ2-5 for the parts outside the CDR3, the full variable domain is DVKVTQSSRYLVKRTGEKVFLECVQDMDHENMFWYRQDPGLGLRLIYFSYDVKMKEKGDIPEGYSVSREKKERFSLILESASTNQTSMYLCASRPWRGGISKTQYFGPGTRLLVL.

This chain links TRBV4-1 with TRBJ1-2; 7 nucleotides align to TRBD1. V lost 3 bases, J lost 5 bases, and 9 bases stayed unmatched. Germline V gives CDR1 MGHRA, CDR2 YSYEKL. The CDR3 is 15 amino acids. The CDR3 loop reads CASSQGQLPTYGYTF. The DNA for the CDR3 is TGCGCCAGCAGCCAGGGACAGCTTCCCACTTATGGCTACACCTTC.

The chain links TRBV25-1 to TRBJ2-5, with D perhaps TRBD1 or TRBD2 (5 bases each). Trimming took 7 bases from V and 1 from J, leaving 19 bases between them. This CDR3 region has 16 residues. CDR1 and CDR2 (germline): MGHDK, SYGVNS. The CDR3 nucleotides are TGTGCCAGCACCCGAAGAGGGTGGGGGACCCAAGAGACCCAGTACTTC. Its protein product is CASTRRGWGTQETQYF.

This chain connects TRBV6-1 to TRBJ2-7; 7 positions agree with TRBD1. V shed 5 bases and J 1 base; nucleotides not matched to a gene: 8. CDR3 size: 15 residues. CDR1 is MNHNS and CDR2 is SASEGT in the germline V gene. The CDR3 is CASSRDRDRSYEQYV. The CDR3 DNA is TGTGCCAGCAGTCGCGACAGGGACCGATCCTACGAGCAGTACGTC.

The rearrangement links TRBV3-1 to TRBJ2-1; D is possibly TRBD1 or TRBD2 (7 bases each). The CDR3 is made up of 16 amino acids. Trimming took off 4 bases at V and 1 base at J, with 14 bases between the two ends. CDR1 LGHDT and CDR2 YNNKEL come from the germline V gene (reference sequence). The CDR3: CASSPGGGRSYNEQFF. The CDR3 nucleotides are TGTGCCAGCAGCCCAGGGGGGGGGCGTTCCTACAATGAGCAGTTCTTC.

The gene calls are TRBV6-5 and TRBJ2-1; 7 nucleotides align to TRBD2. Germline-derived CDR1 and CDR2 are MNHEY and SVGAGI. V gave up 5 bases and J gave up 2 bases; unmatched junction bases: 6. This CDR3 region has 15 residues. The CDR3 sequence: CASSTRTSPYNEQFF. The CDR3 bases are TGTGCCAGCAGTACTCGGACTAGTCCCTACAATGAGCAGTTCTTC.

This clonotype was detected many times. This rearrangement joins TRBV7-2 to TRBJ1-1; the match to TRBD1 covers 7 bases. This CDR3 spans 15 amino acids. CDR1 and CDR2 (germline): SGHTA, FQGNSA. Losses at the gene ends were 1 base for V and 0 bases for J; bases not matched to a gene: 2. In nucleotides, the CDR3 is TGTGCCAGCAGCTTAGGGGGACAGTTGAACACTGAAGCTTTCTTT. Protein sequence: CASSLGGQLNTEAFF.

In this sample, this clonotype turned up many times. The rearrangement links TRBV12-3 or TRBV12-4 to TRBJ1-5; D is uncertain. This CDR3 region has 15 residues. V was cut by 4 bases and J by 7 bases, with 17 bases left in between. The CDR3 nucleotides are TGTGCCAGCAGTTCATACAGCCCCGGGGAACAGCCCCAGCATTTT. Translated, it gives CASSSYSPGEQPQHF.

This clonotype was seen a few times. The V call is TRBV6-2 or TRBV6-3, the J call TRBJ2-1; 7 nucleotides align to TRBD1. This CDR3 comprises 15 residues. Germline CDR1 and CDR2: MNHEY and SVGEGT. Trimming took 7 bases from V and 5 from J; bases not matched to a gene: 11. The CDR3 sequence is CASTSLGGPNNEQFF. CDR3 DNA sequence: TGTGCCAGCACCTCTTTAGGGGGCCCCAACAATGAGCAGTTCTTC.

V is TRBV19 and J is TRBJ2-5; D not certain. The ends were cut back, 3 bases at V and 7 bases at J, with 9 bases in the middle. The CDR3 length is 12 residues. Per the germline V gene, CDR1 is LNHDA and CDR2 is SQIVND (reference sequence). The CDR3 coding sequence is TGTGCCAGTAGTATGGGGAAGGGGACCCAGTACTTC. It is translated as CASSMGKGTQYF.

The count of this clonotype is one. The J gene is TRBJ2-7, the V gene TRBV10-3; 8 positions agree with TRBD1. The V segment lost 3 bases and the J segment 7 bases; nucleotides outside the gene matches: 2. The V gene's germline CDR1 is ENHRY and CDR2 SYGVKD. The CDR3 consists of 12 residues. This chain's CDR3 is CAISENRGEQYV. In DNA form, the CDR3 reads TGTGCCATCAGTGAAAACAGGGGGGAGCAGTACGTC.

This chain connects TRBV5-6 to TRBJ2-1, with TRBD1 identical over 7 bases. Germline CDR1 is SGHDT and CDR2 is YYEEEE. This CDR3 contains 14 residues. Germline trimming cut 4 bases from V and 8 bases from J; bases unmatched to any gene: 9. The CDR3 bases are TGTGCCAGCAGCCCCACAGGCCAGGGGGATGAGCAGTTCTTC. Translation: CASSPTGQGDEQFF.

V and J are TRBV27 and TRBJ2-7; D is ambiguous. The CDR3 covers 15 residues. Trimming took off 3 bases at V and 0 bases at J, with 12 bases between the two ends. Germline CDR1 is MNHEY and CDR2 is SMNVEV (reference sequence). This CDR3 is CASSFQRQSSYEQYF. The CDR3 region has the DNA TGTGCCAGCAGTTTTCAACGGCAGAGCTCCTACGAGCAGTACTTC.

The table lists this clonotype with many counts. The V and J genes are TRBV7-2 and TRBJ1-5; 7 positions match TRBD1. The length of the CDR3 is 14 residues. CDR1 is SGHTA and CDR2 is FQGNSA in the germline V gene. The trim removed 8 bases at V and 2 bases at J, leaving 6 bases unmatched. The CDR3 protein is CASAQGVGNQPQHF. CDR3 DNA sequence: TGTGCCAGCGCTCAGGGGGTAGGCAATCAGCCCCAGCATTTT. The whole variable domain, remainder taken from reference TRBV7-2 and TRBJ1-5, is GAGVSQSPSNKVTEKGKDVELRCDPISGHTALYWYRQSLGQGLEFLIYFQGNSAPDKSGLPSDRFSAERTGGSVSTLTIQRTQQEDSAVYLCASAQGVGNQPQHFGDGTRLSIL.

This clonotype was picked up many times. V usage is TRBV7-9 and J usage is TRBJ2-7, with 8 bases that match TRBD1. V lost 0 bases to trimming and J lost 3 bases; unmatched junction nucleotides: 1. This CDR3 has 14 amino acids. Germline-derived CDR1 and CDR2 are SEHNR and FQNEAQ (reference sequence). In DNA, the CDR3 is TGTGCCAGCAGCTTAGCCGACAGGGGCTACGAGCAGTACGTC. It specifies CASSLADRGYEQYV.

The genes are TRBV6-1 and TRBJ1-1, with D tentatively TRBD1 (5 bases). Germline-derived CDR1 and CDR2 are MNHNS and SASEGT. Trimming left V 5 bases short and J 3 bases short, with 16 bases between. This CDR3 comprises 15 residues. CDR3 sequence reads: CASSPLRQIDTEAFF. The CDR3 DNA reads as TGTGCCAGCAGTCCTCTTAGACAGATAGACACTGAAGCTTTCTTT.

V usage is TRBV6-6 and J usage is TRBJ2-2, with 7 bases matching TRBD1. The CDR3 loop spans 15 amino acids. The germline V gene has CDR1 MNHNY and CDR2 SVGAGI (reference sequence). V dropped 8 bases and J dropped 3; count of bases not matched to a gene: 9. Here the CDR3 reads CASGPGQFYTGELFF. In nucleotides, the CDR3 is TGTGCCAGCGGACCGGGACAGTTTTACACCGGGGAGCTGTTTTTT.

This clonotype was seen only a few times. The chain employs TRBV20-1 and TRBJ2-2; 7 bases align to TRBD1. The V gene end was trimmed by 0 bases and the J gene end by 1 base; junction bases not matched to a gene: 2. CDR3 size: 15 residues. Germline CDR1 DFQATT, CDR2 SNEGSKA (reference sequence). The CDR3 nucleotides are TGCAGTGCTAGAGACTGGACAGGGAACACCGGGGAGCTGTTTTTT. Amino acid sequence: CSARDWTGNTGELFF.

This clonotype has a single count. The V and J genes are TRBV27 and TRBJ1-1; TRBD1 aligns across 12 bases. Germline CDR1 is MNHEY and CDR2 is SMNVEV (reference sequence). The CDR3 spans 18 residues. Unmatched junction bases numbered 20, after V lost 5 bases and J lost 10 bases. In nucleotides, the CDR3 is TGTGCCAGCAGTGCTTCGTTTTACCTCCGGGACAGGGGGCATAGAGCTTTCTTT. Translated, it gives CASSASFYLRDRGHRAFF.

Here the CDR3 DNA reads TGTGCCAGCAGTTTAAGGGAGGGCTTGGATGGCTACACCTTC. As protein: CASSLREGLDGYTF. The gene calls are TRBV12-3 or TRBV12-4 and TRBJ1-2; D is uncertain. The germline V and J ends were trimmed by 2 bases and 6 bases, with 13 bases remaining between them. The CDR3 sequence is 14 residues long.